The 26 T cell receptor beta chains in this list originate from one sample, sequenced in a study of T cells in Graves' hyperthyroidism and ophthalmopathy. Amplification yielded TCR beta CDR3 regions, with RNA transcripts as the source. The TCR CDR3 was amplified in a first-round RT-PCR using the HTBI primer set. TCRdb reprocessed the multiplex PCR reads via MiXCR and lists one record per CDR3 protein. The sample lists 130,000 to 150,000 distinct CDR3 sequences; around 20% were seen once. Sequencing was performed on blood. The origin of the receptors is a woman aged 45-65 years with Graves' hyperthyroidism that later progressed to Graves' ophthalmopathy.

At least ten counts were recorded for this clonotype. The CDR3 is CASKGTSGSNGELFF. For the CDR3, the DNA is TGTGCCAGCAAAGGGACTAGCGGGAGTAACGGGGAGCTGTTTTTT. V usage is TRBV3-1 and J usage is TRBJ2-2; 14 bases fit TRBD2. Germline assignment: CDR1 LGHDT and CDR2 YNNKEL (reference sequence). V was clipped by 7 bases and J by 7 bases; unmatched bases: 5. The CDR3 runs 15 residues.

This clonotype was seen at least ten times. This chain uses TRBV28 with TRBJ2-7, with D tentatively TRBD1 (6 bases). The CDR3 spans 14 residues. Germline V gene lookup returns CDR1 MDHEN and CDR2 SYDVKM. The ends were cut back, 5 bases at V and 3 bases at J, with 14 bases in the middle. The CDR3 DNA follows: TGTGCCAGCAGTACCCACAGACAGGTCTACGAGCAGTACTTC. It encodes CASSTHRQVYEQYF.

This clonotype was detected a few times. J is TRBJ1-2 and V is TRBV10-3, with D possibly matching TRBD1 (5 bases). V lost 2 bases and J 4 bases, leaving 11 bases between the germline ends. The CDR3 is 14 residues long. Germline assignment: CDR1 ENHRY and CDR2 SYGVKD. CDR3: CAISEGQGPYGYTF. In nucleotides, the CDR3 is TGTGCCATCAGTGAGGGTCAGGGCCCCTATGGCTACACCTTC.

This chain links TRBV4-1 with TRBJ2-1; D possibly corresponds to TRBD1 (5 bases). Germline V gene lookup returns CDR1 MGHRA and CDR2 YSYEKL. The CDR3 has 13 residues. V was clipped by 0 bases and J by 9 bases, with 9 bases between them. CDR3 DNA sequence: TGCGCCAGCAGCCAAGATCCAGGGTTTGAGCAGTTCTTC. Translated: CASSQDPGFEQFF.

This clonotype was found many times. This chain connects TRBV4-2 to TRBJ2-7; 12 bases map to TRBD2. The CDR3 runs 18 residues. The V segment lost 1 base and the J segment 3 bases; nucleotides outside the gene matches: 10. CDR1 LGHNA and CDR2 YNFKEQ come from the germline V gene. The CDR3 DNA sequence: TGTGCCAGCAGCCAAGGCGAGAGTCTAGCGGGAGGGATCTACGAGCAGTACTTC. It codes for CASSQGESLAGGIYEQYF.

This clonotype was seen repeatedly, ten times or more. CDR3 loop: CASSLWGGTDTQYF. The CDR3 nucleotides read TGTGCCAGCAGTTTATGGGGAGGAACAGATACGCAGTATTTT. The chain is built from TRBV27 and TRBJ2-3; TRBD2 might be the D (6 bases). Germline V gene data show CDR1 as MNHEY and CDR2 as SMNVEV (reference sequence). This CDR3 comprises 14 residues. The V end lost 1 base, the J end lost 3 bases, and 8 bases lay between the germline ends.

J is TRBJ2-7 and V is TRBV7-9; 8 positions agree with TRBD2. The CDR3 runs 15 residues. With V trimmed by 1 base and J by 0 bases, 2 bases remained unmatched. Germline V lookup: CDR1 SEHNR, CDR2 FQNEAQ (reference sequence). The CDR3 sequence is CASSLGGRSSYEQYF. DNA for the CDR3: TGTGCCAGCAGCTTAGGCGGGAGGAGCTCCTACGAGCAGTACTTC.

This clonotype was seen a few times. The chain combines TRBV28 with TRBJ1-2; D not certain. Trimming removed 3 bases from V and 0 bases from J, with 11 bases in between. Germline-derived CDR1 and CDR2 are MDHEN and SYDVKM. This CDR3 region has 15 residues. The CDR3 DNA is TGTGCCAGCAGTTTGGCAACAGTAGCTAACTATGGCTACACCTTC. Translated: CASSLATVANYGYTF.

This chain links TRBV7-3 with TRBJ2-2; D perhaps matches TRBD2 (5 bases). The V end lost 3 bases, the J end lost 7 bases, and 6 bases lay between the germline ends. Germline loops: CDR1 SGHTA, CDR2 FQGTGA. The CDR3 is 12 residues long. The CDR3: CASSFSDGELFF. The DNA for the CDR3 is TGTGCCAGCAGCTTTAGCGACGGGGAGCTGTTTTTT.

J is TRBJ2-7 and V is TRBV5-8, with 9 bases lining up with TRBD2. The length of the CDR3 is 14 residues. Per germline, CDR1 SGHTS and CDR2 YDEGEE. Trimming cost V 4 bases and J 4 bases; bases outside gene matches: 6. The CDR3 is CASSPTSGQYEQYF. The CDR3 DNA reads TGTGCCAGCAGCCCTACTAGCGGGCAGTACGAGCAGTACTTC.

This clonotype was counted at least ten times. DNA of the CDR3: TGCGCCAGCAGCTTGGACAGGGGAGCCCGCTATGGCTACACCTTC. This sequence encodes CASSLDRGARYGYTF. This chain connects TRBV5-1 to TRBJ1-2, with 7 positions matching TRBD1. Germline values: CDR1 SGHRS, CDR2 YFSETQ. The CDR3 length is 15 residues. V dropped 0 bases and J dropped 4; count of bases not matched to a gene: 6.

This clonotype was recorded at least ten times. The chain has TRBV20-1 and TRBJ1-1; D is ambiguous. The V gene's germline CDR1 is DFQATT and CDR2 SNEGSKA (reference sequence). V was pared by 3 bases and J by 1 base, with 6 bases between. The CDR3 extends over 12 amino acids. CDR3 DNA sequence: TGCAGTGCTAGTTACGCGAACACTGAAGCTTTCTTT. Protein product: CSASYANTEAFF.

The genes are TRBV20-1 and TRBJ2-7; 10 bases are shared with TRBD2. V was clipped by 6 bases and J by 6 bases; unmatched bases: 5. The CDR3 extends over 12 amino acids. Germline CDR1 reads DFQATT; CDR2 reads SNEGSKA (reference sequence). In DNA form, the CDR3 reads TGCAGTGCCCCAGCGGGAGGGCTCGAGCAGTACTTC. Translation: CSAPAGGLEQYF.

This clonotype has a count of ten or more. This chain links TRBV3-1 with TRBJ2-3; 10 bases agree with TRBD2. This CDR3 region has 16 residues. In germline, CDR1 is LGHDT, CDR2 YNNKEL (reference sequence). J lost 2 bases, V lost 3 bases, and 5 bases had no gene match. The CDR3 reads CASSHRLAGYTDTQYF. CDR3 coding DNA: TGTGCCAGCAGCCATCGACTAGCGGGTTACACAGATACGCAGTATTTT.

This clonotype was counted at least ten times. The chain is built from TRBV4-2 and TRBJ2-5; unclear D gene. CDR3 length: 16 residues. The ends were cut back, 1 base at V and 3 bases at J, with 15 bases in the middle. CDR1 is LGHNA and CDR2 is YNFKEQ in the germline V gene. CDR3 region: CASSQGYRGTEETQYF. CDR3 sequence (DNA): TGTGCCAGCAGCCAAGGTTACCGCGGAACTGAAGAGACCCAGTACTTC.

This clonotype has a count of ten or more. Written as DNA, the CDR3 is TGCGCCAGCACCCTCGGCGGGTTAGCTGGGGAGCTGTTTTTT. The encoded protein is CASTLGGLAGELFF. V gene TRBV10-2 combines with J gene TRBJ2-2, with TRBD2 as a possible D gene (5 bases). CDR3 length equals 14 residues. V was pared by 7 bases and J by 8 bases, with 17 bases between. Germline CDR1 and CDR2: WSHSY and SAAADI.

DNA of the CDR3: TGTGCCTGGAGAGGATGGGGCCCTGGGGCCAACGTCCTGACTTTC. It yields the protein CAWRGWGPGANVLTF. V and J are TRBV30 and TRBJ2-6; D is possibly TRBD1 (5 bases). The germline gives CDR1 GTSNPN, CDR2 SVGIG (reference sequence). CDR3 size: 15 residues. V lost 3 bases to trimming and J lost 2 bases, with 11 bases between them.

A single count supports this clonotype. Possible read error: a much larger clone is one base away. This chain uses TRBV29-1 with TRBJ2-3; 8 bases fit TRBD2. This CDR3 region has 14 residues. With V trimmed by 5 bases and J by 2 bases, 6 bases remained unmatched. Germline lookup yields CDR1 SQVTM and CDR2 ANQGSEA. The CDR3 coding sequence is TGCAGCGTTATAAGCGGGGGCCACACAGATACGCAGTATTTT. Translating gives CSVISGGHTDTQYF.

This clonotype was recorded many times. CDR3 sequence: CASSPSGGGTGELFF. The CDR3, as DNA: TGTGCCAGCAGTCCCAGCGGCGGAGGGACCGGGGAGCTGTTTTTT. The rearrangement uses TRBV28 and TRBJ2-2; a weak D match, TRBD2 (6 bases). CDR3 length: 15 residues. V was pared by 5 bases and J by 5 bases, with 15 bases between. Germline V gene sequence: CDR1 MDHEN, CDR2 SYDVKM. The variable domain in full, completed from reference TRBV28 and TRBJ2-2, reads DVKVTQSSRYLVKRTGEKVFLECVQDMDHENMFWYRQDPGLGLRLIYFSYDVKMKEKGDIPEGYSVSREKKERFSLILESASTNQTSMYLCASSPSGGGTGELFFGEGSRLTVL.

This clonotype was recorded a few times. J is TRBJ2-7 and V is TRBV7-2; TRBD1 agrees at 8 bases. The CDR3 length is 15 residues. J gave up 0 bases and V 0 bases, and 1 base lay outside the gene matches. Germline-derived CDR1 and CDR2 are SGHTA and FQGNSA. The CDR3, as DNA: TGTGCCAGCAGCTTAGCAGACAGGGGCTCCTACGAGCAGTACTTC. It codes for CASSLADRGSYEQYF.

This clonotype was recorded many times. The chain couples TRBV18 to TRBJ1-5, with 9 bases aligning to TRBD1. The CDR3 is 14 amino acids. Unmatched junction bases numbered 4, after V lost 4 bases and J lost 6 bases. Germline CDR1 KGHSH, CDR2 LQKENI. The CDR3 nucleotides are TGTGCCAGCTCACGAGAGACAGGGGGTCAGCCCCAGCATTTT. It yields the protein CASSRETGGQPQHF.

Ten or more counts support this clonotype. This chain links TRBV18 with TRBJ2-3, with D unresolved. V lost 0 bases and J lost 0, with 7 bases in between. Germline V gene sequence: CDR1 KGHSH, CDR2 LQKENI. The CDR3 loop spans 15 amino acids. As DNA, the CDR3 is TGTGCCAGCTCACCACCGTCTGGCAGCACAGATACGCAGTATTTT. Translation: CASSPPSGSTDTQYF.

This chain uses TRBV2 with TRBJ1-5, with 10 nucleotides matching TRBD1. The CDR3 sequence is 15 residues long. V lost 5 bases and J lost 2; bases outside the gene matches: 3. Germline values: CDR1 SNHLY, CDR2 FYNNEI. This chain's CDR3 is CASSSDRGGNQPQHF. The CDR3, as DNA: TGTGCCAGCAGTTCGGACAGGGGGGGCAATCAGCCCCAGCATTTT.

On this clonotype: Just one base apart from a much larger clone, this may be a read error. DNA of the CDR3: TGCGCCAGCAGCTTGGACGGGAGGCCCCAAGAGACCCGGTACTTC. Amino acids: CASSLDGRPQETRYF. The chain couples TRBV5-1 to TRBJ2-5, with 7 bases matching TRBD2. CDR1 is SGHRS, CDR2 YFSETQ, per germline. CDR3 length: 15 amino acids. The full variable domain, with the rest looked up from reference TRBV5-1 and TRBJ2-5, is KAGVTQTPRYLIKTRGQQVTLSCSPISGHRSVSWYQQTPGQGLQFLFEYFSETQRNKGNFPGRFSGRQFSNSRSEMNVSTLELGDSALYLCASSLDGRPQETRYFGPGTRLLVL.

This clonotype was seen many times. The chain combines TRBV15 with TRBJ1-1; weak D call: TRBD1 (6 bases). V was trimmed by 2 bases and J by 5 bases, leaving 9 bases between them. The CDR3 sequence is 13 residues long. Per the germline V gene, CDR1 is LNHNV and CDR2 is YYDKDF (reference sequence). The CDR3 loop reads CATSRHRDTEAFF. As DNA, the CDR3 is TGTGCCACCAGCAGACACAGGGATACTGAAGCTTTCTTT.

This clonotype was detected a few times. J is TRBJ1-4 and V is TRBV5-1; unclear D gene. The CDR3 extends over 15 amino acids. V lost 0 bases, J lost 6 bases, and 12 bases lay in between. Germline V gene data show CDR1 as SGHRS and CDR2 as YFSETQ. The CDR3 is CASSLDGREDEKLFF. Written as DNA, the CDR3 is TGCGCCAGCAGCTTGGATGGACGGGAGGATGAAAAACTGTTTTTT.